In its sample, the clone carrying this TCR beta chain was seen a few times. Its antigen is not identified. TCRdb itself ran the multiplex PCR reads through MiXCR, one entry per CDR3 protein. The table lists about 19,000 distinct CDR3 sequences, 43% of them singletons. This specimen comes from a study of breast tumors, draining lymph nodes, adjacent tissues. Study results and caveats: Tumor repertoires ranked between lymph nodes and nontumor tissue in diversity, with V and J gene preferences. Luminal-like breast cancer showed significantly greater tumor-nontumor repertoire similarity than basal-like breast cancer did. The lymph node origin of tumor T cells was framed as consistent with a hypothesis, not demonstrated. Findings are consistent with lymph node origin and intratumoral expansion of most tumor T cells.

The V gene's germline CDR1 is MGHRA and CDR2 YSYEKL. The CDR3 runs 16 residues. The V gene lost 4 bases and the J gene lost 8 bases, with 23 bases spanning the gap. This TCR derives from a female donor with breast cancer. Some clones in this sample may be carry-over from other donors' samples. The V call is TRBV4-1, the J call TRBJ1-1; D is unresolved. Sequenced material: breast tumor tissue. Here the CDR3 DNA reads TGCGCCAGCAGCCCCATTTTACACCAGACGTTGAGGGAAGCTTTCTTT. Protein product: CASSPILHQTLREAFF.